This TCR beta chain was recorded in a study of T cell repertoires in aging, cancer and after chemotherapy. The wider study: Repeat sampling of healthy donors over several months to years showed clear clonal overlap.

TCR beta rearrangements were amplified from peripheral blood genomic DNA. TRB rearrangements spanning V, D and J were amplified using mixed TRB-A/B primers. TCRdb independently ran MiXCR on the multiplex PCR reads; one entry per CDR3 protein. Here the sample spans about 9,400 distinct CDR3 sequences, about two fifths being singletons. This sequence originates from a human donor in good health. Material for sequencing was blood.

CDR3 in amino acids: CSASGSRSEQFF. The DNA of the CDR3 is TGCAGTGCTAGCGGGAGCCGTTCTGAGCAGTTCTTC. V gene TRBV20-1 combines with J gene TRBJ2-1; tentatively, D is TRBD2 (6 bases). The CDR3 runs 12 residues. V was pared by 3 bases and J by 9 bases, with 12 bases between. Germline CDR1 DFQATT, CDR2 SNEGSKA (reference sequence).